The rows below give T cell receptor beta chains drawn from one sample of a study of T-cell memory formation after mild COVID-19. Each CDR3 protein gets one entry after TCRdb re-called the 5' RACE reads with MiXCR. The sample holds fewer than 250,000 distinct CDR3 sequences, approximately 16% seen once. Input material: PBMCs or a T cell subset sorted from them (not recorded which). These receptor sequences come from an adult woman who had mild COVID-19 (a few samples of this study predate the infection). Cell type and time point are not known. Both conserved end residues are part of each CDR3. D genes are given only for firm matches. For some rows the clone size is stated as once, few or many, or as a class when expanded; others skip it.

j_call | v_call | d_call | clone_size | cdr3_nt | cdr3_aa
TRBJ2-3 | TRBV20-1 | - | - | TGCAGTGCTAGAGTGGGACCCGCCACAGATACGCAGTATTTT | CSARVGPATDTQYF
TRBJ1-2 | TRBV5-1 | - | - | TGCGCCAGCAGCTTGGGGGCGCAGGGTAATAACTATGGCTACACCTTC | CASSLGAQGNNYGYTF
TRBJ2-3 | TRBV18 | - | medium-sized | TGTGCCAGCAGCCCTAGCACAGATACGCAGTATTTT | CASSPSTDTQYF
TRBJ2-5 | TRBV3-1 | TRBD2 | - | TGTGCCAGCAGCCAAGTTTCGGTTAGCGGGGAGACCCAGTACTTC | CASSQVSVSGETQYF
TRBJ2-1 | TRBV30 | TRBD1 | - | TGTGCCTGGGGTGCAACAGGGGTTGGTGAGCAGTTCTTC | CAWGATGVGEQFF
TRBJ2-1 | TRBV12-3/TRBV12-4 | - | few | TGTGCCAGCAGCCTCGACAGGAGGGTCGGGCAGTTCTTC | CASSLDRRVGQFF
TRBJ1-1 | TRBV3-1 | - | - | TGTGCCAGCAGCCAAGATGTTGGATTTACTGAAGCTTTCTTT | CASSQDVGFTEAFF
TRBJ2-3 | TRBV5-1 | - | - | TGCGCCAGCAGCTTAGGACAGAAGATCGGTACGCAGTATTTT | CASSLGQKIGTQYF
TRBJ2-7 | TRBV11-2 | - | - | TGTGCCAGCAGCCCCCTCAGGGGAACCTACGAGCAGTACTTC | CASSPLRGTYEQYF
TRBJ2-1 | TRBV7-2 | - | few | TGTGCCAGCAGCCCTGCTAGGCTTGAGCAGTTCTTC | CASSPARLEQFF
TRBJ2-6 | TRBV4-3 | TRBD1 | - | TGCGCCAGCAGCGGTTGGGACAGGGGCGCCCACTCTGGGGCCAACGTCCTGACTTTC | CASSGWDRGAHSGANVLTF
TRBJ1-5 | TRBV7-9 | - | - | TGTGCCAGCAGCTCACCGAGAGGGGCTAGCAATCAGCCCCAGCATTTT | CASSSPRGASNQPQHF